This note documents a single T cell receptor beta chain sequence. Its antigen is unidentified. With 4 bases removed from V and 1 base from J, the gap between germline ends came to 11 bases. Germline V CDR1 and CDR2: SGHRS, YFSETQ. The CDR3 contains 15 residues. These data come from a study of shared clonotypes between healthy human individuals. Whole-study results and caveats: Naive CD4 clonotypes overlapped across a few donors at approximately 5.5%.

Data came from immunoSEQ multiplex PCR; TCRdb stores just in-frame clones and leaves some out. Of roughly 550,000 clones detected, around 95% appear once; the ten largest clones hold 0.085% to 0.11%. CD45RO-negative cells were positively selected for CCR7, leaving out terminally differentiated effector memory CD45RA+ cells. This TCR was sampled from a woman aged 30 to 39 in good health. The V call is TRBV5-1, the J call TRBJ1-4; D possibly corresponds to TRBD1 (6 bases). The sample comprised naive CD8+ T cells sorted from blood. The DNA for the CDR3 is TGCGCCAGCAGCCACGAACAGGGAACTAATGAAAAACTGTTTTTT. This gives the protein CASSHEQGTNEKLFF.